This T cell receptor (beta chain) was identified in a study of blood T cells in healthy people across ages. Turning to the study itself: The template switching approach captured approximately one barcoded beta molecule for every two T cells.

A sample-barcoded 5' primer and a J-beta primer mix were used in a second PCR of about 6 to 12 cycles. TCRdb itself ran the 5' RACE reads through MiXCR, one entry per CDR3 protein. The sample shows 1.5 million to 2 million distinct CDR3 sequences, approximately 30% of them seen only once. Germline CDR1 reads MNHNY; CDR2 reads SVGAGI (reference sequence). Trimming shortened V by 6 bases and J by 1 base, and 17 bases separated the two germline ends. The CDR3 consists of 16 residues. Comment on this clonotype: Its antigen remains unknown.

Study-level points and caveats: The recorded TCR beta diversity per million T cells decreased in a roughly linear manner with age.

The receptor's source is a woman under 40 in good health. The chain employs TRBV6-6 and TRBJ2-3, with TRBD2 as a possible D gene (6 bases). The sequenced material came from blood. Here the CDR3 reads CASRPPGRRGTDTQYF. The CDR3 DNA follows: TGTGCCAGCAGACCCCCAGGGAGGCGAGGCACAGATACGCAGTATTTT.